The 10 T cell receptor beta chains below were found in one sample sequenced in a study of circulating CD8 cells and anti-PD-1 response in melanoma (TCRdb year 2020). Four subsets defined by PD-1 and/or TIGIT were sorted from live CD3+CD8+TCRalphabeta+ cells on a BD FACSAria II cell sorter. The instrument was a NextSeq 500. The QIAseq Immune Repertoire RNA Library Kit, Human TCR Panel, was used to prepare TCR libraries from approximately 16 ng of total RNA. The public reads were reanalyzed by TCRdb: fastp trimming at Q25, MiXCR alignment, in-frame beta chains only. Each record represents a unique CDR3 protein, reported with the most common genes and DNA among its rows. The sample table holds roughly 600 distinct CDR3 sequences, of which 8% to 10% were seen once. The ten largest clones add up to around 15% of the sample. Sample: CD8+ T cells from PBMCs, taken at baseline or after one month of anti-PD-1 therapy (not recorded which). The receptors originated from a human donor with melanoma.

This clonotype was counted a few times. A much larger clone differs from this one at a single base, so this may be a read error. CDR3 residues: CASSLPQTLYNEQFF. The CDR3 region has the DNA TGTGCCAGCAGCCTTCCTCAGACCCTGTACAATGAGCAGTTCTTC. The chain has TRBV9 and TRBJ2-1; D gene unclear. The CDR3 consists of 15 residues. Trimming stripped 4 bases from V and 4 bases from J, with 15 bases between. CDR1 and CDR2 (germline): SGDLS, YYNGEE.

By share of the sample, this clonotype is large (0.1 to 1%). The chain uses TRBV2 and TRBJ1-5; D is ambiguous. Germline lookup yields CDR1 SNHLY and CDR2 FYNNEI. With 1 base removed from V and 3 bases from J, the gap between germline ends came to 4 bases. The CDR3 totals 13 residues. Here the CDR3 reads CASSEVDNQPQHF. As DNA, the CDR3 is TGTGCCAGCAGTGAAGTGGACAATCAGCCCCAGCATTTT.

This clonotype rates as large. The chain joins TRBV20-1 to TRBJ2-3; D ambiguous. The V gene's germline CDR1 is DFQATT and CDR2 SNEGSKA (reference sequence). The CDR3 extends over 14 amino acids. Deletions cut 0 bases from V and 2 bases from J, with 9 bases between. In nucleotides, the CDR3 is TGCAGTGCTAGAGATCTGCAGTACACAGATACGCAGTATTTT. Translated: CSARDLQYTDTQYF.

This clonotype is large (0.1 to 1%) within its sample. The chain carries TRBV20-1 and TRBJ1-1, with D hard to call. CDR1 is DFQATT, CDR2 SNEGSKA, per germline (reference sequence). Trimming removed 4 bases at V and 1 base at J, with 16 bases between. This CDR3 contains 15 residues. The CDR3 here is CSAKDLGQQNTEAFF. The DNA for the CDR3 is TGCAGTGCTAAGGACCTCGGTCAGCAGAACACTGAAGCTTTCTTT.

This clonotype was picked up a small number of times. At one end, the junction sequence differs from germline, possibly due to a read error. The chain couples TRBV4-3 to TRBJ2-7; weak D call: TRBD1 (5 bases). Germline V CDR1 and CDR2: LGHNA, YSLEER. The length of the CDR3 is 14 residues. CDR3 coding DNA: TGCGCCAGCAGCGAAGACAGATCCGCCTACGAGCAGTACTTC. Translating gives CASSEDRSAYEQYF.

By sample fraction, this clonotype is medium-sized. CDR3 region: CASSHVRGAGEETQYF. In DNA form, the CDR3 reads TGCGCCAGCAGCCATGTCCGGGGGGCTGGGGAAGAGACCCAGTACTTC. The J gene is TRBJ2-5, the V gene TRBV4-1; tentatively, D is TRBD2 (7 bases). The CDR3 loop spans 16 amino acids. V lost 3 bases and J 3 bases, leaving 17 bases between the germline ends. Germline V gene data show CDR1 as MGHRA and CDR2 as YSYEKL.

This clonotype is large by share. The rearrangement links TRBV20-1 to TRBJ2-3, with D tentatively TRBD2 (5 bases). The CDR3 covers 16 residues. Trimming removed 3 bases at V and 0 bases at J, with 16 bases between. Germline CDR1 and CDR2: DFQATT and SNEGSKA (reference sequence). The CDR3 sequence: CSARSPPSHSTDTQYF. The CDR3, as DNA: TGCAGTGCTAGGTCCCCCCCTAGCCATAGCACAGATACGCAGTATTTT.

Relative to its sample, this clonotype is large. The chain employs TRBV28 and TRBJ2-3; tentative D call: TRBD1 (5 bases). V lost 3 bases to trimming and J lost 3 bases, with 10 bases between them. CDR3 length: 14 amino acids. Germline CDR1 MDHEN, CDR2 SYDVKM. CDR3 sequence (DNA): TGTGCCAGCAGTTTTTTATCAGGGACAGATACGCAGTATTTT. Amino acids: CASSFLSGTDTQYF.

This clonotype ranks as large (0.1 to 1%). The DNA of the CDR3 is TGTGCCAGCAGCTCCGGGACAGGCAATCAGCCCCAGCATTTT. Translating gives CASSSGTGNQPQHF. The chain couples TRBV2 to TRBJ1-5, with 7 bases matching TRBD1. Germline V lookup: CDR1 SNHLY, CDR2 FYNNEI. The CDR3 contains 14 residues. V lost 6 bases and J lost 2; bases outside the gene matches: 4.

This clonotype counts as large (0.1 to 1%). This chain uses TRBV28 with TRBJ2-5; D is unresolved. CDR3 length equals 15 residues. Between the trimmed V and J ends, which lost 3 bases and 5 bases, there was a span of 16 bases. The germline V gene has CDR1 MDHEN and CDR2 SYDVKM. CDR3 protein: CASSFKTAFGETQYF. DNA for the CDR3: TGTGCCAGCAGTTTTAAGACGGCCTTTGGGGAGACCCAGTACTTC.